This entry concerns a single TCR beta chain. Libraries were prepared by immunoSEQ multiplex PCR; TCRdb keeps only in-frame clonotypes and omits some of them. The sample lists about 190,000 clones, about four fifths occurring once. Trimming shortened V by 4 bases and J by 2 bases, and 22 bases separated the two germline ends. The CDR3 contains 17 residues. Germline-derived CDR1 and CDR2 are SGDLS and YYNGEE. The data are from a study of blood T cell repertoires in COVID-19. This chain links TRBV9 with TRBJ2-7, with a possible D match to TRBD2 (7 bases). What was sequenced was peripheral blood. The source of this sequence is a woman in her seventies with active or convalescent COVID-19. In nucleotides, the CDR3 is TGTGCCAGCAGCCCCTCGGGGGGCGGGCACAGACCCTACGAGCAGTACTTC. Protein: CASSPSGGGHRPYEQYF.